The clone carrying this T cell receptor (beta chain) was found once. This entry comes from a study of T cell changes during pregnancy in multiple sclerosis. The data were produced by immunoSEQ multiplex PCR, yet TCRdb's version contains in-frame clones alone and is incomplete. Seen here are 55,000 to 65,000 clones, around 94% observed once, and the top ten hold less than 4.5%. The germline V gene has CDR1 GTSNPN and CDR2 SVGIG (reference sequence). Trimming removed 0 bases from V and 9 bases from J, with 12 bases in between. This CDR3 has 13 amino acids. The chain couples TRBV30 to TRBJ2-1; possible D gene TRBD2, 7 bases. This sequence was found in a female donor with multiple sclerosis, enrolled in a pregnancy study. The sample here was CD8+ T cells from peripheral blood mononuclear cells, taken in the third trimester of pregnancy. CDR3 in DNA: TGTGCCTGGAGTGTAGGGGGGGGGAGTGAGCAGTTCTTC. This encodes CAWSVGGGSEQFF.